This is a list of T cell receptor beta chains from one sample in a study of cytomegalovirus exposure and HLA in healthy donors. Assay: immunoSEQ multiplex PCR; the TCRdb copy retains only in-frame clones and omits some. This table holds under 150,000 clones, around 75% found once. The source material was PBMCs. The source of these receptors is a man aged 25 to 40 in good health and CMV-seronegative. Both conserved end residues are part of each CDR3. D genes are given only for firm matches. Rows give clone size only sometimes, using once, few, many, or a class for an expanded clone.

d_gene,abundance,j_gene,v_gene,CDR3aa,CDR3nt
.,few,TRBJ2-1,TRBV5-1,CASSSRGSTSGVNEQFF,TGCGCCAGCAGCTCACGCGGCAGCACTAGTGGGGTCAATGAGCAGTTCTTC
.,.,TRBJ2-2,TRBV7-9,CASRSYLGSTGELFF,TGTGCCAGCAGATCTTATCTAGGTTCCACCGGGGAGCTGTTTTTT
.,.,TRBJ2-7,TRBV28,CASSLTVEADESSYEQYF,TGTGCCAGCAGTCTGACCGTTGAGGCAGATGAAAGCTCCTACGAGCAGTACTTC
TRBD1,.,TRBJ1-2,TRBV5-8,CASSLNWDSHNYGYTF,TGTGCCAGCAGCTTGAATTGGGACAGCCACAACTATGGCTACACCTTC
.,few,TRBJ1-2,TRBV7-2,CASSLTVDYGYTF,TGTGCCAGCAGCCTTACAGTAGACTATGGCTACACCTTC
TRBD1,.,TRBJ2-1,TRBV28,CASSLGGQAYNEQFF,TGTGCCAGCAGTTTAGGGGGACAGGCCTACAATGAGCAGTTCTTC
.,.,TRBJ1-1,TRBV19,CASRKGGLLMNTEAFF,TGTGCCAGTCGCAAGGGAGGGCTCCTAATGAACACTGAAGCTTTCTTT
TRBD1,.,TRBJ2-7,TRBV7-2,CASSLGQGRSYEQYF,TGTGCCAGCAGCCTAGGACAGGGGCGCTCCTACGAGCAGTACTTC
TRBD1,.,TRBJ2-7,TRBV2,CASSGDRGYEQYF,TGTGCCAGCAGTGGGGACAGGGGATACGAGCAGTACTTC
TRBD2,.,TRBJ2-3,TRBV4-1,CASSQGAGMGLDTQYF,TGCGCCAGCAGCCAAGGAGCGGGGATGGGATTAGATACGCAGTATTTT
.,.,TRBJ1-2,TRBV5-1,CASSATPTVHYGYTF,TGCGCCAGCAGCGCAACACCGACAGTTCACTATGGCTACACCTTC
TRBD1,.,TRBJ2-1,TRBV10-3,CAIRGKGQGAKLKYNEQFF,TGTGCCATCAGGGGAAAGGGACAGGGGGCGAAACTTAAATACAATGAGCAGTTCTTC
TRBD2,.,TRBJ2-7,TRBV5-1,CASSLARPSGSYEQYF,TGCGCCAGCAGCTTGGCCCGGCCTAGCGGGAGTTACGAGCAGTACTTC
.,once,TRBJ1-1,TRBV9,CASSVATENTEAFF,TGTGCCAGCAGCGTAGCGACTGAGAACACTGAAGCTTTCTTT
TRBD2,.,TRBJ2-5,TRBV19,CASSIVIPSGYIIQETQYF,TGTGCCAGTAGTATCGTCATCCCTAGCGGGTACATTATTCAAGAGACCCAGTACTTC
TRBD1,.,TRBJ2-4,TRBV29-1,CSVEGQGKNIQYF,TGCAGCGTGGAAGGACAGGGGAAAAACATTCAGTACTTC
TRBD1,.,TRBJ2-7,TRBV15,CATSRSPGQGFNEQYF,TGTGCCACCAGCAGAAGTCCGGGACAGGGTTTCAACGAGCAGTACTTC
.,.,TRBJ2-2,TRBV7-9,CASSLDRQNTGELFF,TGTGCCAGCAGCTTGGATAGACAGAACACCGGGGAGCTGTTTTTT